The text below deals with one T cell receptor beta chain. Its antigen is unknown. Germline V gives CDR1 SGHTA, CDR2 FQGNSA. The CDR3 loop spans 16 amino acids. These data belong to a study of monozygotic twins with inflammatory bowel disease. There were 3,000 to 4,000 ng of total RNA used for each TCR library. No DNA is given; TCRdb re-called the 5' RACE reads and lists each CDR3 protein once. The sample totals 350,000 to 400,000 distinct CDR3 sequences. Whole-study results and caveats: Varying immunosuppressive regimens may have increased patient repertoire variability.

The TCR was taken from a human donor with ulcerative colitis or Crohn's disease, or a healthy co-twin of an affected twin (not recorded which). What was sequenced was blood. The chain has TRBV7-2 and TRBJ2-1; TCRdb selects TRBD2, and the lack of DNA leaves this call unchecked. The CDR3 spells CASTNPSGVFYNEQFF.